The clone carrying this T cell receptor beta chain was detected a few times. What it recognizes is unknown. TCRdb's table, derived via immunoSEQ multiplex PCR, lists solely in-frame clones and lacks some. Seen here are approximately 33,000 clones, under 90% observed once, and the top ten hold roughly 1.5%. This sample was taken from a study of monozygotic twins with cystic fibrosis. Study-level findings and limits: In this small cohort, shared CDR3 numbers showed no association with age, concordance or disease severity.

The CDR3 runs 15 residues. With 6 bases removed from V and 2 bases from J, the gap between germline ends came to 17 bases. CDR1 ENHRY and CDR2 SYGVKD come from the germline V gene. The chain recombines TRBV10-3 with TRBJ2-7, with a tentative D call TRBD1 (6 bases). The sequencing sample was made of blood. The origin of this receptor is a girl aged 2 to 10 with cystic fibrosis. CDR3 sequence reads: CAIRRAQGGTYEQYF. The CDR3 bases are TGTGCCATCAGAAGAGCACAGGGTGGAACCTACGAGCAGTACTTC.